This T cell receptor beta chain was found in a study of OX40 agonist ivuxolimab in advanced cancers. A note on this clone: Its antigen is unidentified.

This CDR3 spans 18 amino acids. Trimming cost V 0 bases and J 8 bases; bases outside gene matches: 12. From germline, CDR1 is MGHRA and CDR2 YSYEKL. General study points: CD8+ T cells (on average) carried more expanded clones than CD4+ T cells. Some nonresponders additionally presented with little normalized T-cell clonal expansion.

Sequencing used immunoSEQ multiplex PCR; TCRdb keeps in-frame clones, though not all of them. The sample includes more than 40,000 clones, about 80% of them seen just once. V and J are TRBV4-1 and TRBJ2-2; 10 bases agree with TRBD2. The sample was CD4+ or CD8+ T cells sorted from blood, taken in a trial of the OX40 agonist ivuxolimab. The origin of this receptor is an adult with an advanced solid tumor such as melanoma, head and neck, liver or kidney cancer. CDR3 nucleotide sequence: TGCGCCAGCAGCCAAGATTATCGCGCTAGCGGGAGTCCGGGGGAGCTGTTTTTT. Encoded protein: CASSQDYRASGSPGELFF.